This T cell receptor (beta chain) was documented in a study of blood T cell repertoires in COVID-19. Whole-study context: Samples taken during acute and convalescent COVID-19 were collected in the United States, Italy and Spain. The cDNA or gDNA used as material had been derived from T cells, B-cell-depleted T cells, or PBMCs.

CDR3 size: 16 residues. V was clipped by 0 bases and J by 6 bases, with 17 bases between them. Germline CDR1 LNHDA, CDR2 SQIVND (reference sequence). The assay was immunoSEQ multiplex PCR, and TCRdb's table has in-frame clones only and misses some. The table has about 150,000 clones, roughly 87% seen once; the top ten hold approximately 4%. The gene calls are TRBV19 and TRBJ1-1; possible D gene TRBD1, 5 bases. The source is a woman in her 40s who had been exposed to COVID-19. The material sequenced was PBMCs or T cells enriched from blood (not recorded which). The chain's CDR3 is CASSIDLAGSNAEAFF. The CDR3 DNA reads as TGTGCCAGTAGTATAGATTTGGCAGGGTCAAACGCTGAAGCTTTCTTT.